Listed here is a single TCR beta chain. This record comes from a study of T cells in Graves' hyperthyroidism and ophthalmopathy. Enrolled ophthalmopathy patients presented with a Clinical Activity Score of at least 3, a NOSPECS grade of at least 4, and disease duration under 3 months. The PBMCs were sourced from fresh peripheral blood (around 10 ml). Authors of the study amplified TCR beta CDR3 regions from RNA transcripts. TCR CDR3 regions were first amplified by RT-PCR with HTBI primers. One entry per CDR3 protein, called by TCRdb with MiXCR from the multiplex PCR reads. The sample holds around 500,000 distinct CDR3 sequences; less than 25% are singletons and the top ten take under 55%. The V and J ends lost 2 bases and 1 base respectively, with 10 bases between them. The CDR3 is made up of 15 amino acids. The germline V gene encodes CDR1 LNHNV and CDR2 YYDKDF (reference sequence).

The V gene is TRBV15, the J gene TRBJ2-3; a weak D match, TRBD2 (5 bases). This sequence originates from a woman between 70 and 85 years old with Graves' ophthalmopathy. Sequenced input: blood. The CDR3 loop reads CATSRSGAGTDTQYF. The CDR3 DNA reads as TGTGCCACCAGCAGAAGCGGAGCCGGCACAGATACGCAGTATTTT.